These T cell receptor beta chains were read from a single sample in a study of shared clonotypes between healthy human individuals. Sequencing used immunoSEQ multiplex PCR; TCRdb keeps in-frame clones, though not all of them. This repertoire shows around 1,000,000 clones, approximately 80% found once; its top ten account for more than 0.85%. The sample taken for sequencing was memory CD4+ T cells from PBMCs. These receptors all stem from a man between 18 and 29 years old in good health. Some clones in this sample may be carry-over from other donors' samples. The CDR3 runs from the conserved cysteine through the conserved F or W. The D gene is left open where the match is weak. Clone size is not always given. Where it is, it says once, few, many or a class for expanded clones.

j_gene	v_gene	d_gene	abundance	CDR3nt	CDR3aa
TRBJ2-5	TRBV11-2	TRBD1	many	TGTGCCAGCAGCTTAGGCAACAGGGGCCAAGAGACCCAGTACTTC	CASSLGNRGQETQYF
TRBJ2-7	TRBV7-9	-	-	TGTGCCAGCAGCTTATATGGGGAGCAGTACTTC	CASSLYGEQYF
TRBJ1-4	TRBV28	-	-	TGTGCCAGCAGTTTATCTACGACAGGTTTTAATGAAAAACTGTTTTTT	CASSLSTTGFNEKLFF
TRBJ1-2	TRBV25-1	-	-	TGTGCCAGCAGTCTTTCTAACTATGGCTACACCTTC	CASSLSNYGYTF
TRBJ1-1	TRBV21-1	-	-	TGTGCCAGCAGCTCAAAGGGTGGGGGACCGCAAATGAACACTGAAGCTTTCTTT	CASSSKGGGPQMNTEAFF
TRBJ1-1	TRBV5-1	TRBD1	-	TGCGCCAGCAGCTACGAATGGGACAGGGGAGCTTTCTTT	CASSYEWDRGAFF
TRBJ2-3	TRBV4-1	-	-	TGCGCCAGCAGCCAAGACCAATACCGATTGACGCGGGGAGACACAGATACGCAGTATTTT	CASSQDQYRLTRGDTDTQYF
TRBJ1-1	TRBV5-1	-	-	TGCGCCAGCAGCTTGACAGGGAGAAACACTGAAGCTTTCTTT	CASSLTGRNTEAFF
TRBJ1-5	TRBV6-1	-	few	TGTGCAGCGAGAGACAGTAATCAGCCCCAGCATTTT	CAARDSNQPQHF
TRBJ1-1	TRBV2	-	-	TGTGCCAGCAGTGCCGGCGGGGGGCGCCGAACTGAAGCTTTCTTT	CASSAGGGRRTEAFF
TRBJ2-7	TRBV5-4	-	few	TGTGCCAGCAGCTTGTTCAGCATTTTGGGGGGCGGCTCCTACGAGCAGTACTTC	CASSLFSILGGGSYEQYF
TRBJ2-2	TRBV2	-	-	TGTGCCAGCAGTGAACCCATCTCCGGGGAGCTGTTTTTT	CASSEPISGELFF
TRBJ2-2	TRBV5-6	-	once	TGTGCCAGCAGCTTGGTCCCCGGGGAGCTGTTTTTT	CASSLVPGELFF
TRBJ2-7	TRBV5-1	-	-	TGCGCCAGCAGCTTGGCGTCGGGATACGAGCAGTACTTC	CASSLASGYEQYF
TRBJ2-7	TRBV28	TRBD1	-	TGTGCCGCCGGGACAGGGTCTTACGAGCAGTACTTC	CAAGTGSYEQYF
TRBJ2-5	TRBV7-9	TRBD2	once	TGTGCCAGCAGCCCGGGACTAACGGAGGAGACCCAGTACTTC	CASSPGLTEETQYF
TRBJ2-1	TRBV2	-	-	TGTGCCAGCAGTGAAGGGCCGAGCTCCTACAATGAGCAGTTCTTC	CASSEGPSSYNEQFF
TRBJ1-4	TRBV6-6	-	few	TGTGCCAGTGTCTCGGAGCGGGACCAGAGGGAAAAACTGTTTTTT	CASVSERDQREKLFF
TRBJ2-7	TRBV11-2	TRBD2	-	TGTGCCAGCAGCTTAGATCCGGGACTAGGATCCTACGAGCAGTACTTC	CASSLDPGLGSYEQYF
TRBJ2-7	TRBV27	-	-	TGTGCCAGCAGTCTAGAATACAGGAGCTCCTACGAGCAGTACTTC	CASSLEYRSSYEQYF
TRBJ1-1	TRBV20-1	-	-	TGCAGTGCTCAGACGAACACTGAAGCTTTCTTT	CSAQTNTEAFF
TRBJ2-2	TRBV7-9	TRBD1	-	TGTGCCAGCAGGCGACCAGGGGGGAACACCGGGGAGCTGTTTTTT	CASRRPGGNTGELFF
TRBJ2-1	TRBV5-1	-	-	TGCGCCAGCAGCTCCTACAGGAGCTCCTACAATGAGCAGTTCTTC	CASSSYRSSYNEQFF
TRBJ1-2	TRBV5-4	-	-	TGTGCCAGCAGCTTGAGGCAGGGCCCCATCTATGGCTACACCTTC	CASSLRQGPIYGYTF
TRBJ1-2	TRBV25-1	-	-	TGTGCCAGCAGTGTTGGGGACTATGGCTACACCTTC	CASSVGDYGYTF
TRBJ2-1	TRBV15	TRBD2	-	TGTGCCACCAGCAGAGCGGTGTCACTAGCGGGAGTTTCGCATCTCAGGCAGTTCTTC	CATSRAVSLAGVSHLRQFF
TRBJ2-2	TRBV12-5	TRBD2	-	TGTGCTAGTGGTTCCGCCCGACCCGCGGGGGCGAACACCGGGGAGCTGTTTTTT	CASGSARPAGANTGELFF